This is a list of T cell receptor beta chains from one sample in a study of T-cell memory formation after mild COVID-19. TCRdb analysed the 5' RACE reads with MiXCR anew, one entry per CDR3 protein. The data contain 340,000 or so distinct CDR3 sequences, roughly 13% of them singletons. Sequencing used PBMCs or a T cell subset sorted from them (not recorded which). These receptors all come from a man aged 18 to 30 who had mild COVID-19 (a few samples of this study predate the infection). Cell type and time point are not known. Both conserved end residues are part of each CDR3. The D gene is left open where the match is weak. Not all rows give a size; the values are once, few, many and, for expanded clones, a class.

j_call	clone_size	v_call	d_call	cdr3_nt	cdr3_aa
TRBJ2-5	NA	TRBV20-1	NA	TGCAGTGCTACACCTGGGGGGACTTACCAAGAGACCCAGTACTTC	CSATPGGTYQETQYF
TRBJ2-1	many	TRBV7-2	NA	TGTGCCAGCAGCTTCGTGACCGAGCAGTTCTTC	CASSFVTEQFF
TRBJ2-5	NA	TRBV7-3	TRBD2	TGTGCCAGCAGCCTAAAACATCGGACTAGCGGGGGCGAGACCCAGTACTTC	CASSLKHRTSGGETQYF
TRBJ1-5	few	TRBV20-1	NA	TGCAGTGCTTCTAACAAGATTCAGCCCCAGCATTTT	CSASNKIQPQHF
TRBJ1-1	NA	TRBV5-4	NA	TGTGCCAGCAGATCACTACAGGGAAACACTGAAGCTTTCTTT	CASRSLQGNTEAFF
TRBJ2-6	NA	TRBV7-3	NA	TGTGCCAGCAGGTGGGGCTCTGGGGCCAACGTCCTGACTTTC	CASRWGSGANVLTF
TRBJ2-1	few	TRBV7-9	NA	TGTGCCAGCAGCTTTCAGGGAAACGATGAGCAGTTCTTC	CASSFQGNDEQFF
TRBJ1-2	few	TRBV7-6	NA	TGTGCCAGCAGCCCCGGGACACTGGCATCCCGTGGCTACACCTTC	CASSPGTLASRGYTF
TRBJ1-1	NA	TRBV10-3	TRBD1	TGTGCCATCAGTGAGATAAACAGGGGTATGGCTGAAGCTTTCTTT	CAISEINRGMAEAFF
TRBJ1-1	NA	TRBV4-2	NA	TGTGCCAGCAGCCAGGAGGACAGATGGGAAGCTTTCTTT	CASSQEDRWEAFF
TRBJ1-1	NA	TRBV5-1	NA	TGCGCCAGCAGCTTGTACTCGGCGAACACTGAAGCTTTCTTT	CASSLYSANTEAFF
TRBJ2-5	NA	TRBV14	NA	TGTGCCAGCAGCCAGAGGCAGAAAGAGACCCAGTACTTC	CASSQRQKETQYF
TRBJ2-2	NA	TRBV7-6	NA	TGTGCCAGCAGCTTTGCAGCAACCCAACCCAGGACAGTGAACACCGGGGAGCTGTTTTTT	CASSFAATQPRTVNTGELFF
TRBJ2-3	NA	TRBV6-6	TRBD2	TGTGCCAGCGAGCGGGGGGTAGGAGATACGCAGTATTTT	CASERGVGDTQYF
TRBJ1-4	many	TRBV18	NA	TGTGCCAGCTCACCACCGGAGACAGTTAATGAAAAACTGTTTTTT	CASSPPETVNEKLFF
TRBJ2-2	NA	TRBV7-8	NA	TGTGCCAGCAGCTTAGGGGGGGTCGACACCGGGGAGCTGTTTTTT	CASSLGGVDTGELFF
TRBJ1-2	few	TRBV6-2/TRBV6-3	NA	TGTGCCAGCAGTTCCACCGCCACAGGGTCGGCTGGCTACACCTTC	CASSSTATGSAGYTF
TRBJ2-2	NA	TRBV7-9	NA	TGTGCCAGCAGCGTAACAGGCGGGGAGCTGTTTTTT	CASSVTGGELFF
TRBJ2-3	NA	TRBV24-1	NA	TGTGCCACCAGTGATCCCGACAGTCCCCCATGGACAGATACGCAGTATTTT	CATSDPDSPPWTDTQYF
TRBJ2-5	many	TRBV7-2	TRBD2	TGTGCCAGCAGCCTCCGACTAGCGGGGCTTCGTGGCAAAGAGACCCAGTACTTC	CASSLRLAGLRGKETQYF
TRBJ1-5	NA	TRBV7-2	NA	TGTGCCAGCAGCTTAGGGGACGGGGGCAATCAGCCCCAGCATTTT	CASSLGDGGNQPQHF
TRBJ2-6	few	TRBV5-1	NA	TGCGCCAGCAGCTTGTTGAGATCTGGGGCCAACGTCCTGACTTTC	CASSLLRSGANVLTF
TRBJ2-2	few	TRBV5-1	NA	TGCGCCAGCAGCGACGGGACGCCGTGGGGAGACACCGGGGAGCTGTTTTTT	CASSDGTPWGDTGELFF
TRBJ1-2	few	TRBV21-1	NA	TGTGCCAGCAGCAATCGAAAGTGGGATGGCTACACCTTC	CASSNRKWDGYTF
TRBJ1-6	NA	TRBV5-1	NA	TGCGCCAGCAGATCCAGCGGCGTGCTCCACTTT	CASRSSGVLHF
TRBJ2-1	many	TRBV11-2	TRBD2	TGTGCCAGCCCCGGGACTAGCGGGGGCCGGTACAATGAGCAGTTCTTC	CASPGTSGGRYNEQFF
TRBJ1-6	NA	TRBV5-1	NA	TGCGCCAGCAGCAGCAGTGAGAATTCACCCCTCCACTTT	CASSSSENSPLHF
TRBJ2-2	NA	TRBV6-5	TRBD1	TGTGCCAGCAGAAGACAGGGGGCGTACGGGGAGCTGTTTTTT	CASRRQGAYGELFF
TRBJ2-5	NA	TRBV20-1	NA	TGCAGTACGTTTCAAGAGACCCAGTACTTC	CSTFQETQYF
TRBJ2-1	few	TRBV20-1	NA	TGCAGTGCTAGAGATACAGCGGTATCCTACAATGAGCAGTTCTTC	CSARDTAVSYNEQFF
TRBJ2-3	many	TRBV5-1	NA	TGCGCCAGCAGTCCCGGGCTAGTCACAGATACGCAGTATTTT	CASSPGLVTDTQYF
TRBJ2-3	NA	TRBV7-2	TRBD2	TGTGCCAGCAGCACACTTGAAGCGGGGGCTGGGGATACGCAGTATTTT	CASSTLEAGAGDTQYF
TRBJ1-1	few	TRBV7-8	TRBD1	TGTGCCAGCAGCTTACCAGGGGGGGGAACTGAAGCTTTCTTT	CASSLPGGGTEAFF
TRBJ2-3	NA	TRBV7-9	NA	TGTGCCAGCAGCTTAACGAGTGTCCTGAAAGGCGCAGATACGCAGTATTTT	CASSLTSVLKGADTQYF
TRBJ2-7	NA	TRBV30	NA	TGTGCCTGGACCCGGCGGGATTTTACCTACGAGCAGTACTTC	CAWTRRDFTYEQYF
TRBJ2-5	NA	TRBV29-1	NA	TGCAGCGTGGAGGTAACCTATGAGACCCAGTACTTC	CSVEVTYETQYF
TRBJ2-1	many	TRBV6-2/TRBV6-3	TRBD1	TGTGCCAGCAGAACCTACAGGGGGGAATCCTACAATGAGCAGTTCTTC	CASRTYRGESYNEQFF
TRBJ1-5	few	TRBV7-2	NA	TGTGCCAGCCACTTTTACCCTAACCGCCGGGACGGTGCAGTGGAGCCCCAGCATTTT	CASHFYPNRRDGAVEPQHF
TRBJ2-3	many	TRBV7-2	NA	TGTGCCAGCAGCTTTGGCGGGGAGGAAGATACGCAGTATTTT	CASSFGGEEDTQYF
TRBJ1-2	NA	TRBV5-1	NA	TGCGCCAGCAGCTTGGCCCGTGGGGCCCAATATGGCTACACCTTC	CASSLARGAQYGYTF
TRBJ1-4	NA	TRBV5-1	NA	TGCGCCAGCAGCATCAGGGGTGTGATAACTAATGAAAAACTGTTTTTT	CASSIRGVITNEKLFF
TRBJ2-5	NA	TRBV6-5	TRBD2	TGTGCCAGCAGTACCGGGACTAGCGGGGGAGAGACCCAGTACTTC	CASSTGTSGGETQYF
TRBJ2-1	few	TRBV6-5	NA	TGTGCCAGCAGCCGACACCCAGTCCGGAGCTCCTACAATGAGCAGTTCTTC	CASSRHPVRSSYNEQFF
TRBJ2-3	few	TRBV11-2	NA	TGTGCCAGCAGCCCATCAGAGGCGAGCACAGATACGCAGTATTTT	CASSPSEASTDTQYF
TRBJ1-1	many	TRBV6-6	NA	TGCGCCAGCAGCTACGGGGACACTGAAGCTTTCTTT	CASSYGDTEAFF
TRBJ2-5	NA	TRBV24-1	NA	TGTGCCACCAGTGATGGCTCGGCCGAGACCCAGTACTTC	CATSDGSAETQYF
TRBJ1-5	few	TRBV4-3	NA	TGCGCCAGCAGCCAAGCGCCGGGCAATCAGCCCCAGCATTTT	CASSQAPGNQPQHF
TRBJ1-6	NA	TRBV10-3	NA	TGTGCCATCAGTCGGGCCAGGGATTCACCCCTCCACTTT	CAISRARDSPLHF
TRBJ2-7	NA	TRBV30	TRBD1	TGTGCCTGGAGTGGACAGGGCGACGAGCAGTACTTC	CAWSGQGDEQYF